This T cell receptor (beta chain) stems from a study of blood T cell repertoires in COVID-19. Individuals drawn from under 30 US areas were roughly 18 to 100 years old. Participants had their cohort set by participant-reported clinical history. Symptom resolution, clearance, or two negative PCRs marked donors in Cohort 3 as recovered. In the original workflow: Reference gene primer amplification gave estimated nucleated cell counts. TCRdb's table, derived via immunoSEQ multiplex PCR, lists solely in-frame clones and lacks some. That table is the source of V, J and clone size, and D and trimming were worked out from the DNA. The repertoire has 300,000 to 350,000 clones, approximately 84% of them found once; the top ten carry more than 1%. This sequence was found in a woman aged 30 to 39 who had recovered from COVID-19. Sequenced material: PBMCs or T cells enriched from blood (not recorded which).

DNA for the CDR3: TGTGCCAGCAGCGCACGGGGGGCTCACACAGATACGCAGTATTTT. This gives the protein CASSARGAHTDTQYF. The chain is built from TRBV7-9 and TRBJ2-3; weak D call: TRBD2 (7 bases). V was cut by 5 bases and J by 2 bases, with 14 bases left in between. Looked up from germline, CDR1 is SEHNR and CDR2 is FQNEAQ (reference sequence). The CDR3 is 15 amino acids.